The clone carrying this T cell receptor beta chain was detected once. Only CD45RO-negative cells positively selected for CCR7 counted as naive CD8 cells, so terminally differentiated effector memory CD45RA+ cells were excluded. Donors comprised healthy HIV-negative adults lacking recent acute infections or vaccinations. The data belong to a study of shared clonotypes between healthy human individuals. Only in-frame clones appear in the TCRdb table, and some are missing; sequencing was by immunoSEQ multiplex PCR. This table holds some 2,000,000 clones, about 95% found once. Sequenced input: naive CD8+ T cells sorted from blood. This TCR was recovered from a man aged 18 to 29 in good health.

CDR3 DNA sequence: TGTGCCAGCAGCGCCGGACTAGCGAACAATGAGCAGTTCTTC. It specifies CASSAGLANNEQFF. This rearrangement joins TRBV9 to TRBJ2-1; TRBD2 matches 9 bases. The CDR3 consists of 14 residues. The junction had 3 bases not matched to a gene; V was cut back by 3 bases and J by 5 bases. Germline loops: CDR1 SGDLS, CDR2 YYNGEE.